Below are 22 T cell receptor beta chains sequenced from a single sample in a study of T-cell reconstitution after alpha-beta-depleted transplantation in children. Unique molecular identifiers were built into the TCRbeta library. TCRdb itself ran the PCR reads through MiXCR, one entry per CDR3 protein. The sample contains approximately 650,000 distinct CDR3 sequences, under 15% of which appear only once. The source material was PBMCs, sampled before TCRalphabeta/CD19-depleted stem cell transplant. These receptor sequences come from a girl aged 2 to 10 with congenital amegakaryocytic thrombocytopenia, due to receive a stem cell transplant.

Ten or more counts support this clonotype. This chain connects TRBV6-1 to TRBJ1-5; D is uncertain. Germline V gene lookup returns CDR1 MNHNS and CDR2 SASEGT. Trimming left V 3 bases short and J 0 bases short, with 6 bases between. The CDR3 runs 14 residues. CDR3 in amino acids: CASSDQYSNQPQHF. The CDR3 DNA follows: TGTGCCAGCAGTGACCAGTATAGCAATCAGCCCCAGCATTTT.

In its sample, this clonotype was seen many times. The rearrangement joins TRBV29-1 to TRBJ2-5; D is undetermined. V was shortened by 4 bases and J by 2 bases, with 8 bases between the two germline ends. This CDR3 is 12 amino acids long. Looked up from germline, CDR1 is SQVTM and CDR2 is ANQGSEA. The CDR3 loop is CSVGAWQETQYF. The CDR3 region has the DNA TGCAGCGTTGGGGCGTGGCAAGAGACCCAGTACTTC. The variable domain in full, with the rest retrieved from reference TRBV29-1 and TRBJ2-5, is SAVISQKPSRDICQRGTSLTIQCQVDSQVTMMFWYRQQPGQSLTLIATANQGSEATYESGFVIDKFPISRPNLTFSTLTVSNMSPEDSSIYLCSVGAWQETQYFGPGTRLLVL.

This clonotype has a count of ten or more. The CDR3 is CATSGPPGQVGYGYTF. The CDR3 coding sequence is TGTGCCACCAGTGGTCCTCCGGGACAGGTGGGCTATGGCTACACCTTC. The chain uses TRBV24-1 and TRBJ1-2; 8 bases match TRBD1. Germline lookup yields CDR1 KGHDR and CDR2 SFDVKD. This CDR3 is 16 amino acids long. J was trimmed by 4 bases and V by 5 bases; bases with no gene match: 11.

The rearrangement uses TRBV12-3 or TRBV12-4 and TRBJ2-3; 7 positions match TRBD2. CDR3 length: 16 amino acids. Trimming removed 4 bases from V and 2 bases from J; junction bases left unmatched: 9. The CDR3 DNA is TGTGCCAGCAGTTCTCCCGAGCGGGGAGTCACAGATACGCAGTATTTT. Translation gives CASSSPERGVTDTQYF.

DNA of the CDR3: TGCAGTGCTGGGGGGGGGGGCTCCGGGGAGCTGTTTTTT. This codes for CSAGGGGSGELFF. V is TRBV20-1 and J is TRBJ2-2, with D perhaps TRBD2 (7 bases). The CDR3 loop spans 13 amino acids. Per germline, CDR1 DFQATT and CDR2 SNEGSKA (reference sequence). The ends were cut back, 5 bases at V and 6 bases at J, with 13 bases in the middle.

This clonotype was detected ten times or more. CDR3 amino acids: CASSHRGLAYEQYF. The CDR3 bases are TGTGCCAGCAGCCACAGGGGTTTAGCCTACGAGCAGTACTTC. J is TRBJ2-7 and V is TRBV12-3 or TRBV12-4; 7 bases are a match to TRBD1. The CDR3 totals 14 residues. With 6 bases clipped from V and 2 bases from J, the junction kept 7 bases outside the gene matches.

V is TRBV5-1 and J is TRBJ1-1, with D unresolved. CDR1 and CDR2 from the germline V gene are SGHRS and YFSETQ. This CDR3 has 14 residues. V lost 3 bases and J 0 bases, leaving 9 bases between the germline ends. The CDR3 region is CASSSILVNTEAFF. CDR3 nucleotides: TGCGCCAGCAGCTCCATATTAGTGAACACTGAAGCTTTCTTT. The entire variable domain, with the rest obtained from reference TRBV5-1 and TRBJ1-1, is as follows: KAGVTQTPRYLIKTRGQQVTLSCSPISGHRSVSWYQQTPGQGLQFLFEYFSETQRNKGNFPGRFSGRQFSNSRSEMNVSTLELGDSALYLCASSSILVNTEAFFGQGTRLTVV.

This clonotype occurred many times. This rearrangement joins TRBV4-1 to TRBJ1-3; no clear D gene. V was cut by 1 base and J by 4 bases, with 8 bases left in between. The CDR3 has 14 amino acids. Germline V gene data show CDR1 as MGHRA and CDR2 as YSYEKL. The CDR3 DNA is TGCGCCAGCAGCCAAGGGTTGGGCGGAAACACCATATATTTT. Protein product: CASSQGLGGNTIYF.

This clonotype was picked up many times. The chain combines TRBV7-2 with TRBJ2-7; no firm D call. The CDR3 is 12 amino acids. The germline gives CDR1 SGHTA, CDR2 FQGNSA. V lost 4 bases, J lost 3 bases, and 7 bases lay in between. The CDR3 sequence is CASSSSFYEQYF. CDR3 in DNA: TGTGCCAGCAGCTCCTCCTTCTACGAGCAGTACTTC.

This clonotype was detected only a few times. V and J are TRBV12-3 or TRBV12-4 and TRBJ1-1, with 9 bases lining up with TRBD1. V trimming: 4 bases; J trimming: 13 bases; junction bases outside the gene matches: 4. This CDR3 region has 11 residues. CDR3: CASSSGQGGFF. The CDR3 DNA reads TGTGCCAGCAGTTCGGGACAGGGCGGTTTCTTT.

This clonotype was seen repeatedly, ten times or more. The genes are TRBV20-1 and TRBJ2-1; possible D gene TRBD2, 5 bases. Germline CDR1 is DFQATT and CDR2 is SNEGSKA (reference sequence). V dropped 6 bases and J dropped 0 bases, with 15 bases sitting between them. The CDR3 is 15 residues long. The CDR3 loop is CSATFGGLSYNEQFF. CDR3 bases: TGCAGTGCGACCTTCGGCGGGCTCTCCTACAATGAGCAGTTCTTC.

J is TRBJ2-3 and V is TRBV5-1, with 9 bases identical to TRBD1. Trimming took 4 bases from V and 11 from J; bases not matched to a gene: 14. Per the germline V gene, CDR1 is SGHRS and CDR2 is YFSETQ. The CDR3 is 15 residues long. CDR3 in DNA: TGCGCCAGCAGCGTTCCAGGACAGGGGAATAGAATGCAGTATTTT. Its translation is CASSVPGQGNRMQYF. Supplemented by reference TRBV5-1 and TRBJ2-3, the full variable domain reads KAGVTQTPRYLIKTRGQQVTLSCSPISGHRSVSWYQQTPGQGLQFLFEYFSETQRNKGNFPGRFSGRQFSNSRSEMNVSTLELGDSALYLCASSVPGQGNRMQYFGPGTRLTVL.

The chain couples TRBV11-2 to TRBJ1-1, with D tentatively TRBD1 (5 bases). The V end lost 6 bases, the J end lost 1 base, and 18 bases lay between the germline ends. Per germline, CDR1 SGHAT and CDR2 FQNNGV. The CDR3 spans 16 residues. For the CDR3, the DNA is TGTGCCAGCAGTTCCGGGACCTACTATAAGAACACTGAAGCTTTCTTT. Its translation is CASSSGTYYKNTEAFF.

This clonotype was counted at least ten times. The genes are TRBV20-1 and TRBJ2-3, with a possible D match to TRBD2 (5 bases). The CDR3 is 14 residues long. CDR1 and CDR2 (germline): DFQATT, SNEGSKA (reference sequence). V shed 4 bases and J shed 4 bases, with 15 bases lying between them. In nucleotides, the CDR3 is TGCAGTGCTAAGGACTCCCGACATCCAGATACGCAGTATTTT. Residues: CSAKDSRHPDTQYF.

This clonotype was observed a handful of times. V is TRBV20-1 and J is TRBJ1-1; D is ambiguous. This CDR3 has 11 residues. The germline CDR1 and CDR2 sequences are DFQATT and SNEGSKA (reference sequence). Trimming removed 3 bases from V and 2 bases from J, with 4 bases in between. The CDR3 sequence is CSASSNTEAFF. In DNA form, the CDR3 reads TGCAGTGCTAGTTCAAACACTGAAGCTTTCTTT.

In this sample, this clonotype turned up many times. This chain joins TRBV5-1 and TRBJ2-3; TRBD2 might be the D (5 bases). Germline V CDR1 and CDR2: SGHRS, YFSETQ. This CDR3 region has 14 residues. Trimming pared 1 base from V and 2 bases from J, leaving 8 bases between. The CDR3 DNA follows: TGCGCCAGCAGCTTGACTAGATCCACAGATACGCAGTATTTT. This codes for CASSLTRSTDTQYF. The full variable domain, with the rest looked up from reference TRBV5-1 and TRBJ2-3, is KAGVTQTPRYLIKTRGQQVTLSCSPISGHRSVSWYQQTPGQGLQFLFEYFSETQRNKGNFPGRFSGRQFSNSRSEMNVSTLELGDSALYLCASSLTRSTDTQYFGPGTRLTVL.

The rearrangement links TRBV6-1 to TRBJ2-3, with TRBD2 as a possible D gene (6 bases). The V gene lost 5 bases and the J gene lost 1 base, with 13 bases spanning the gap. There are 15 residues in the CDR3. The germline gives CDR1 MNHNS, CDR2 SASEGT. The CDR3 region is CASSNAGTGTDTQYF. DNA for the CDR3: TGTGCCAGCAGTAACGCCGGGACTGGCACAGATACGCAGTATTTT.

The rearrangement links TRBV20-1 to TRBJ2-1; 15 bases match TRBD2. V was pared by 5 bases and J by 9 bases, with 8 bases of the junction left unmatched. The germline CDR1 and CDR2 sequences are DFQATT and SNEGSKA (reference sequence). This CDR3 is built from 15 residues. The CDR3 DNA reads TGCAGTGCTGGATGGACTAGCGGGAGGGCGGCTGAGCAGTTCTTC. Translated, it gives CSAGWTSGRAAEQFF.

J is TRBJ2-7 and V is TRBV10-3; 12 nucleotides agree with TRBD2. With 4 bases clipped from V and 5 bases from J, the junction kept 9 bases outside the gene matches. The CDR3 contains 16 residues. Germline CDR1 ENHRY, CDR2 SYGVKD. The CDR3 region is CAISGGRLAGDDEQYF. The CDR3 DNA follows: TGTGCCATCAGTGGCGGGAGACTAGCGGGAGATGACGAGCAGTACTTC.

This chain links TRBV7-7 with TRBJ1-1, with D possibly matching TRBD1 (5 bases). With 5 bases removed from V and 1 base from J, the gap between germline ends came to 20 bases. CDR1 and CDR2 from the germline V gene are SSHAT and FNYEAQ (reference sequence). The CDR3 contains 17 residues. The chain's CDR3 is CASSRFSQDHTNTEAFF. CDR3 sequence (DNA): TGTGCCAGCAGCCGATTTTCACAGGACCATACGAACACTGAAGCTTTCTTT.

This clonotype appeared a few times. The chain carries TRBV5-1 and TRBJ1-2; possibly TRBD1 for D (5 bases). The V gene lost 5 bases and the J gene lost 4 bases, with 18 bases spanning the gap. The CDR3 loop spans 15 amino acids. The V gene's germline CDR1 is SGHRS and CDR2 YFSETQ. The CDR3: CASSPGTALGYGYTF. The CDR3 DNA follows: TGCGCCAGCAGTCCCGGGACTGCCCTTGGCTATGGCTACACCTTC.

The chain has TRBV28 and TRBJ1-1; maybe TRBD1 (5 bases). Germline lookup yields CDR1 MDHEN and CDR2 SYDVKM. The CDR3 length is 13 residues. V was clipped by 8 bases and J by 6 bases, with 16 bases between them. In DNA form, the CDR3 reads TGTGCCAGCCGGGGGGAGGAGAAGGCTGAAGCTTTCTTT. Its translation: CASRGEEKAEAFF.